The 18 T cell receptor beta chains listed next were all sequenced from one sample in a study of CD8 T cells in Susac syndrome (dated by TCRdb to about 2019). The method was the immunoSEQ multiplex PCR assay. RNA was extracted with the RNeasy kit and 0.5 to 1 ug was reverse transcribed using random hexamers. TCRdb reprocessed the public reads (quality trimming at Q25 with fastp, clone calling with MiXCR) and kept in-frame beta chains. Every entry covers one CDR3 protein and lists the most common genes and DNA from its rows. This sample lists some 160,000 distinct CDR3 sequences; approximately 95% were detected once. The leading ten clones occupy 0.15% to 0.2% of the sample. The sequenced sample was CD8+ T cells from PBMCs. These receptors came from a human donor with multiple sclerosis.

The rearrangement links TRBV3-1 to TRBJ2-7; D ambiguous. Trimming shortened V by 3 bases and J by 4 bases, and 10 bases separated the two germline ends. The CDR3 is 13 residues long. Germline CDR1 and CDR2: LGHDT and YNNKEL (reference sequence). The CDR3 here is CASSQGYEYEQYF. The CDR3 DNA reads as TGTGCCAGCAGCCAGGGCTACGAATACGAGCAGTACTTC.

The CDR3 is CASGRLDDTQYF. CDR3 nucleotides: TGTGCCAGCGGGAGACTCGACGATACGCAGTATTTT. The chain recombines TRBV9 with TRBJ2-3, with a weak D call TRBD2 (5 bases). Germline assignment: CDR1 SGDLS and CDR2 YYNGEE. Deletions cut 7 bases from V and 6 bases from J, with 12 bases between. This CDR3 spans 12 amino acids.

This chain connects TRBV12-3 or TRBV12-4 to TRBJ2-3; no reliable D call. CDR3 length: 12 residues. V shed 5 bases and J shed 0 bases, with 3 bases lying between them. CDR3 sequence (DNA): TGTGCCAGCAGTAACAGCACAGATACGCAGTATTTT. Its protein product is CASSNSTDTQYF.

This clonotype was detected only once. The CDR3 is CAWVRTSGRDEQFF. CDR3 DNA sequence: TGTGCCTGGGTTCGGACTAGCGGGAGGGATGAGCAGTTCTTC. V gene TRBV30 combines with J gene TRBJ2-1; 15 bases are a match to TRBD2. The length of the CDR3 is 14 residues. Germline loops: CDR1 GTSNPN, CDR2 SVGIG (reference sequence). V lost 5 bases and J lost 8; bases outside the gene matches: 4. The full variable domain, rest sourced from reference TRBV30 and TRBJ2-1, is SQTIHQWPATLVQPVGSPLSLECTVEGTSNPNLYWYRQAAGRGLQLLFYSVGIGQISSEVPQNLSASRPQDRQFILSSKKLLLSDSGFYLCAWVRTSGRDEQFFGPGTRLTVL.

The chain joins TRBV9 to TRBJ1-4, with D perhaps matching TRBD1 (6 bases). Germline CDR1 SGDLS, CDR2 YYNGEE. V gave up 1 base and J gave up 0 bases, with 13 bases separating them. This CDR3 is 17 amino acids long. CDR3: CASSVTGGEATNEKLFF. The CDR3 nucleotides read TGTGCCAGCAGCGTAACCGGGGGCGAAGCAACTAATGAAAAACTGTTTTTT.

This sequence joins TRBV12-3 or TRBV12-4 and TRBJ1-1; D is unresolved. This CDR3 is built from 12 residues. Trimming stripped 6 bases from V and 12 bases from J, with 17 bases between. This CDR3 reads CASSHEASRTFF. CDR3 DNA: TGTGCCAGCAGCCATGAGGCCAGTAGGACTTTCTTT.

The chain employs TRBV27 and TRBJ2-7; the D gene could be TRBD1 or TRBD2 (5 bases each). Per the germline V gene, CDR1 is MNHEY and CDR2 is SMNVEV (reference sequence). The V and J ends lost 1 base and 3 bases respectively, with 10 bases between them. This CDR3 is 14 amino acids long. CDR3: CASSLLGVGYEQYF. The CDR3 DNA is TGTGCCAGCAGTTTATTGGGGGTCGGCTACGAGCAGTACTTC.

V is TRBV30 and J is TRBJ1-1; possibly TRBD1 for D (6 bases). Trimming took off 3 bases at V and 4 bases at J, with 9 bases between the two ends. There are 12 residues in the CDR3. Germline V gives CDR1 GTSNPN, CDR2 SVGIG (reference sequence). The DNA of the CDR3 is TGTGCCTGGAGATACAGGGTCACTGAAGCTTTCTTT. Translated: CAWRYRVTEAFF.

The genes are TRBV27 and TRBJ1-4; D ambiguous. This CDR3 region has 17 residues. The V and J ends lost 5 bases and 11 bases respectively, with 27 bases between them. From germline, CDR1 is MNHEY and CDR2 SMNVEV (reference sequence). CDR3 region: CASSPYGVTDLSSKLFF. The DNA for the CDR3 is TGTGCCAGCAGTCCCTACGGTGTTACGGATCTTAGCTCGAAACTGTTTTTT.

The V call is TRBV11-2, the J call TRBJ2-4; tentative D call: TRBD1 (5 bases). V was shortened by 5 bases and J by 0 bases, with 23 bases between the two germline ends. Germline V gene data show CDR1 as SGHAT and CDR2 as FQNNGV. The CDR3 spans 19 residues. CDR3 in amino acids: CASSPAYGDSILAKNIQYF. Written as DNA, the CDR3 is TGTGCCAGCAGCCCCGCATACGGAGACAGCATACTAGCCAAAAACATTCAGTACTTC.

This chain connects TRBV19 to TRBJ2-5, with a possible D match to TRBD2 (6 bases). CDR1 and CDR2 (germline): LNHDA, SQIVND (reference sequence). CDR3 length: 15 residues. Trimming took 4 bases from V and 5 from J, leaving 17 bases between them. CDR3 sequence (DNA): TGTGCCAGTAGTAATCGGGACTCTGCCGGTGAGACCCAGTACTTC. It codes for CASSNRDSAGETQYF.

This rearrangement joins TRBV29-1 to TRBJ2-1; 10 positions agree with TRBD2. The germline CDR1 and CDR2 sequences are SQVTM and ANQGSEA. The CDR3 has 18 amino acids. Trimming took 6 bases from V and 8 from J; bases not matched to a gene: 22. CDR3 residues: CSVLSSEIAGGVIYEQFF. The CDR3 nucleotides are TGCAGCGTCCTTTCATCAGAAATAGCGGGAGGTGTGATATATGAGCAGTTCTTC.

The CDR3 reads CASSQEGQGQETQYF. The CDR3 DNA reads as TGTGCCAGCAGCCAGGAGGGCCAGGGTCAAGAGACCCAGTACTTC. The chain is built from TRBV7-8 and TRBJ2-5; tentative D call: TRBD2 (6 bases). The ends were cut back, 5 bases at V and 2 bases at J, with 15 bases in the middle. There are 15 residues in the CDR3. The germline V gene has CDR1 SGHVS and CDR2 FQNEAQ.

V is TRBV20-1 and J is TRBJ2-1, with 12 bases aligning to TRBD2. The CDR3 extends over 16 amino acids. Germline trimming cut 6 bases from V and 6 bases from J; bases unmatched to any gene: 12. CDR1 DFQATT and CDR2 SNEGSKA come from the germline V gene (reference sequence). The CDR3 DNA reads as TGCAGTGCGCGGACTAGCGGGACCCTTCCGGGCAATGAGCAGTTCTTC. It codes for CSARTSGTLPGNEQFF.

The V call is TRBV7-6, the J call TRBJ2-3, with D possibly TRBD2 on 5 matching bases. V was clipped by 5 bases and J by 2 bases, with 20 bases between them. Germline CDR1 SGHVS, CDR2 FNYEAQ. CDR3 length: 17 residues. The CDR3 bases are TGTGCCAGCAGCGGACCTGGCGGCAGACTAAACACAGATACGCAGTATTTT. This encodes CASSGPGGRLNTDTQYF.

In DNA form, the CDR3 reads TGCGCCAGCAGCCAAGACTCAGGACAGGGCGATAATCAGCCCCAGCATTTT. Translating it yields CASSQDSGQGDNQPQHF. The genes are TRBV4-1 and TRBJ1-5, with 8 bases aligning to TRBD1. This CDR3 spans 17 amino acids. Germline-derived CDR1 and CDR2 are MGHRA and YSYEKL. With V trimmed by 0 bases and J by 4 bases, 8 bases remained unmatched.

V gene TRBV7-9 combines with J gene TRBJ2-1, with D perhaps assigned TRBD1 or TRBD2 (5 bases each). Germline V gene lookup returns CDR1 SEHNR and CDR2 FQNEAQ (reference sequence). Between the trimmed V and J ends, which lost 5 bases and 5 bases, there was a span of 19 bases. CDR3 size: 16 residues. CDR3 sequence (DNA): TGTGCCAGCAGCGGATCAGGGCTGGGGGAGCACAATGAGCAGTTCTTC. Translating it yields CASSGSGLGEHNEQFF.

The chain joins TRBV15 to TRBJ2-7; TRBD1 matches 10 bases. J lost 3 bases, V lost 2 bases, and 10 bases had no gene match. In germline, CDR1 is LNHNV, CDR2 YYDKDF (reference sequence). The CDR3 has 17 residues. The CDR3 bases are TGTGCCACCAGCAGATCATCGGCGGGACAGGGGTTCTACGAGCAGTACTTC. It yields the protein CATSRSSAGQGFYEQYF.